This T cell receptor (beta chain) was obtained from a study of shared clonotypes between healthy human individuals. After removal of 4 bases from V and 2 bases from J, the junction contained 12 bases not matched to a gene. Per germline, CDR1 LNHDA and CDR2 SQIVND (reference sequence). The CDR3 sequence is 18 residues long. Sequenced by immunoSEQ multiplex PCR; TCRdb stores in-frame clones only, minus some. The profile shows approximately 2.3 million clones, over 85% of them singletons. Sequenced input: naive CD4+ T cells from PBMCs. Subset specified: CD45RA+ positively selected. This TCR was recovered from a man between 18 and 35 years old in good health. Some clones in this sample may be carry-over from other donors' samples. This chain joins TRBV19 and TRBJ1-5, with TRBD1 matching over 9 bases. CDR3 residues: CASSTIDRGRIGNQPQHF. CDR3 DNA: TGTGCCAGTAGTACTATCGACAGGGGGAGGATTGGCAATCAGCCCCAGCATTTT.